This TCR beta chain stems from a study of blood T cell repertoires in COVID-19. For the study at large: Nucleic acid was either cDNA or gDNA, and it came from T cells, B-cell-depleted T cells, or PBMCs.

In the source study's methods: Estimation of nucleated cell counts relied on the amplification of reference gene primers. TCRdb's table, derived via immunoSEQ multiplex PCR, lists solely in-frame clones and lacks some. For V, J and clone size, that table is used; D and trimming come from the DNA. Here the sample spans over 85,000 clones, about 83% being singletons. The V gene's germline CDR1 is MNHNS and CDR2 SASEGT. The CDR3 consists of 14 residues. Trimming took off 1 base at V and 4 bases at J, with 10 bases between the two ends. The TCR comes from a man aged 35-49 years with active or convalescent COVID-19. The chain carries TRBV6-1 and TRBJ1-1; D may be TRBD1 (5 bases). Sequencing was carried out using peripheral blood. The CDR3 sequence is CASSEVGEGTEAFF. Here the CDR3 DNA reads TGTGCCAGCAGTGAAGTAGGGGAAGGCACTGAAGCTTTCTTT.